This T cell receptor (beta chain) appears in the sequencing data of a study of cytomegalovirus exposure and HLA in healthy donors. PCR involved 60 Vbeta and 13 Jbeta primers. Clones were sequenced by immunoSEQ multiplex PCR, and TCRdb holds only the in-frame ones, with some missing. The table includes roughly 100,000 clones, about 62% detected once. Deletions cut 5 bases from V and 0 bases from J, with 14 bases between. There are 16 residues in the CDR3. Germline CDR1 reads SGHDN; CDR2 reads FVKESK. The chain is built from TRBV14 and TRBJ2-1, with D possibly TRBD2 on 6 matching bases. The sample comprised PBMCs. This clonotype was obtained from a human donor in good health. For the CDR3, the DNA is TGTGCCAGCAGCTTCGGGGGACTCAGCTCCTACAATGAGCAGTTCTTC. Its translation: CASSFGGLSSYNEQFF.